Reported below is one T cell receptor beta chain. This clone occurred once. Its antigen is currently not known. Base quality data are lacking; no much larger clone is found one base away. The cohort consisted of approximately 690 healthy bone marrow donors. Cohort members were all nominally healthy when sampled, although unrecorded immune exposures were likely present. The donor tested CMV seropositive, placing the donor among the 289 seropositive members of the cohort. Each donor provided a peripheral blood sample, and peripheral blood mononuclear cells were used for TCR beta sequencing. The Qiagen DNeasy Blood Extraction Kit was used to extract genomic DNA from the blood cell samples. Receptors were amplified or captured by the immunoSEQ multiplex PCR assay. The multiplex PCR relied on a mix of 60 forward primers for TCR Vbeta segments and 13 reverse primers for TCR Jbeta segments. The CDR3 region of rearranged TCR beta genes was amplified from genomic DNA with a multiplex PCR assay. The Illumina HiSeq System was used to sequence the amplified TCR beta libraries as 87-base-pair reads. As for the original processing: A later analysis counted about 80 million unique TCR beta chains across the 550 to 800 repertoires, and some 11 million of these chains were shared by at least two donors. Raw reads were error-corrected and collapsed into unique sequences by a nearest-neighbor algorithm in which closely related sequences were merged to remove PCR and sequencing errors. Alignment of CDR3 sequences to IMGT reference sequences was used to assign V, D and J gene segments. For a sequence to be retained, a match of at least six nucleotides was required to both a V gene segment and a J gene segment. A rearrangement was called productive if the CDR3 had no stop codons and remained in frame with V and J, and every other rearrangement was called non-productive. CDR3 was defined according to IMGT convention as the region running from the second conserved V-encoded cysteine to the conserved J-encoded phenylalanine. The earlier analysis of approximately 500 of the donors excluded sequences that lacked an unambiguous match to a single V gene segment. In an earlier analysis of some 590 of the donors, a V segment was called functional when productive rearrangements were above 56.7%, and segregating when the standard deviation between donors exceeded 5%. A statistical classification framework was built for diagnosing cytomegalovirus status from the catalog of TCR beta chain sequences. V and J gene assignment, in a later analysis, came from comparing TCR nucleotide sequences with IMGT/GENE-DB human TR gene sequences. In a later analysis, CDR3 sequences and most-parsimonious VDJ recombination scenarios were assigned using the TCRdist pipeline. In a later analysis, each TCR beta chain was defined by its CDR3 amino acid sequence together with its V-gene family, and reads lacking a unique V-gene family were excluded. A later analysis removed roughly 590 highly shared, low-generation-probability nucleotide sequences to deal with suspected cross-contamination and a sequencing artifact. A later analysis calculated a clonal expansion index for each public chain from normalized within-repertoire ranks of inferred template counts. In a later analysis, generation probabilities were computed with a VDJ recombination model fitted to out-of-frame rearrangements, and the resulting probabilities were checked against IGoR. A later analysis scored TCR-TCR, TCR-HLA and TCR-CMV co-occurrence with hypergeometric tests, applying a repertoire-size bias correction to TCR pairs. In a later analysis, false discovery rates were estimated by permuting HLA or CMV assignments 20 times. A later analysis grouped co-occurring TCRs with DBSCAN, adding TCRdist sequence similarity when clustering within HLA-allele-positive subsets. Repertoires with fewer than 30,000 or more than 120,000 public chains were left out of co-occurrence clustering, as were a few repertoires with anomalous nucleotide sharing. The table comes from immuneACCESS by way of TCRdb, which keeps in-frame sequences with V and J called. Part of the clones is missing from these tables; in studies checked, under half for an unresolved V gene and the rest for unknown reasons. D and trimming were read from the DNA, whereas the V and J calls and clone size are those reported in that table. Within this sample are roughly 150,000 clones, with roughly four fifths of them counted one time only. 4.5% to 6% of the sample lies in the top ten.

This entry comes from a study of cytomegalovirus exposure and HLA in healthy donors (dated by TCRdb to 2017 to 2019). In terms of the full investigation: According to an earlier analysis of 550 to 750 of the donors, about 179 million T cells yielded roughly 100 million unique TCR beta sequences and approximately 280 Gb of sequence data. An early release that covered about 640 HLA-typed donors contained about 300 gigabases of sequencing data and about 84 million unique TCR sequences. Of the 398 genotyped donors, 81% fell in the genetic ancestry cluster associated with self-reported Caucasian donors. The study aimed to test whether cataloging public T cell receptors could reveal signatures of past pathogen exposure. Using immunosequencing, the study profiled T cell repertoires from around 680 subjects and related those repertoires to cytomegalovirus serostatus. In addition to the first cohort of about 650 subjects, a separate validation cohort of 130 or so different subjects was used. The study combined high-throughput TCR immunosequencing, statistical association of individual TCRs with disease status, and machine learning to predict cytomegalovirus infection status. A later analysis re-analyzed previously published TCR beta repertoires from approximately 670 donors and added high-resolution HLA genotyping to study TCR occurrence patterns. Rather than drawing on any new phenotypic data, the later analysis identified candidate immune exposures from TCR beta sequences and the way those sequences occurred across donors. In an earlier analysis of 587 of the donors, high-throughput TCR beta sequencing was used to judge whether each TCR beta V gene segment behaved as functional or pseudogenic. Donor age, sex, ethnicity and CMV serostatus were collected together with the repertoire data. A later genetic analysis used genome-wide SNP genotypes for about 60% of the 666 donors, treating that subset as a discovery cohort. Every repertoire in the discovery cohort had been generated on one and the same sequencing platform. Both class I and class II loci were covered by HLA typing, at four-digit resolution. Typing coverage varied by locus: roughly 620-630 donors for A, B, C, DRB1 and DQB1; roughly 520 for DQA1; approximately 570 for DPA1; roughly 450 for DPB1. A handful of DR-DQ haplotypes were treated as single units for association and clustering because of strong linkage in the cohort. Across roughly 420 genotyped donors of the cohort, an average of about 250,000 unique TCR beta nucleotide sequences per donor were sequenced, and 15% to 20% of those sequences were non-productive.

Results and caveats for the whole study, not just this receptor: According to a later genetic analysis, donors in an Asian-associated ancestry cluster had fewer N-insertions in productive TCRs than the approximately 630-donor mean. The only immune exposure information available for the cohort was CMV serostatus. Most TCR sequences were seen in very few donors, while some public TCRs were found in many individuals. In a later analysis, HLA-associated TCR beta chains were found to be more clonally expanded and to have lower generation probabilities than equally common non-associated chains. In vitro tests confirmed that a few of the cytomegalovirus-associated TCR beta chains recognize cytomegalovirus antigens. The study gave a list of about 160 TCR beta chains associated with cytomegalovirus. Correlated functional status among segregating V segments might be attributable to linkage disequilibrium, but an unknown experimental factor could not be ruled out. Seventeen rarely observed V segments, including chromosome 9 orphons, were excluded from the earlier analysis of some 590 of the donors because counts were too low. V-gene and J-gene trimming of TCR beta chains was associated with a missense DCLRE1C variant in a later genetic analysis, and the association was replicated in an independent cohort. A further reported finding was that TCR beta sequences accurately predicted the HLA-A and HLA-B alleles for most subjects in the first cohort. Because some donors lacked HLA typing at each locus, the association tests relied only on the typed subset. Specific HLA alleles were associated with 15,000 to 20,000 TCR beta sequences at a false discovery rate of 0.05 in a later analysis. When HLA alleles, especially DR and DQ, strongly co-occurred, attributing TCR associations to individual alleles was difficult. The classifier was reported to diagnose cytomegalovirus status with high specificity and sensitivity in both the original cohort and the validation cohort. In a later analysis, TCR association rates were found to vary across HLA loci, with the most associated TCRs seen for DRB1 alleles and the fewest for HLA-C alleles. An earlier analysis of around 500 of the donors showed that most TCR beta V segments appeared in productive rearrangements either about 87% or about 30% of the time, which broadly matched IMGT annotations. A later analysis reported that several top co-occurrence clusters appeared linked to parvovirus B19, influenza, CMV and Epstein-Barr virus. Presence/absence analyses assumed roughly uniform sequencing depth across donors, an assumption that may not hold. A cluster of highly shared sequence variants was judged likely to be a technical artifact of the sequencing pipeline. It was suggested by the authors that the approach could potentially be generalized to other disease states and immunological phenotypes. According to a later analysis, most CMV-associated TCR beta chains appeared to be HLA-restricted, and the HLA associations seemed to be driven largely by CMV exposure. This cohort had only TCR beta chains sequenced, and the lack of alpha or paired-chain data limited which features could be detected.

Sequencing input: PBMCs. This TCR came from a young man in good health and CMV-seropositive.

The nucleotide sequence reads TGTGCCAGCATCCCTAGACAGGGGGCGTACACTGAAGCTTTCTTT. Its protein reads: CASIPRQGAYTEAFF. The chain employs TRBV28 and TRBJ1-1; TRBD1 fits 10 bases in the junction. The junction shows trimming of 7 bases on V and 3 bases on J, and the gene matches do not reach 8 bases of it. CDR1 MDHEN and CDR2 SYDVKM were looked up in the germline V gene. Reading from cysteine to phenylalanine, the CDR3 counts 15 amino acids. Solely the CDR3 DNA is kept, with 45 bases framed from the first base.